These 16 T cell receptor beta chains were all obtained from the same sample, sequenced in a study of shared clonotypes between healthy human individuals. Generated by immunoSEQ multiplex PCR, the TCRdb table keeps only in-frame clones and is missing some. The sample shows some 690,000 clones, roughly 91% of them seen only once. Sequenced: memory CD8+ T cells from PBMCs. This sample's subset: CD45RO+ cells pooled with CCR7-negative TemRA cells. These TCRs come from a man between 18 and 35 years old in good health. Some clones in this sample may be carry-over from other donors' samples.

The genes are TRBV10-3 and TRBJ2-1; maybe TRBD2 (6 bases). V lost 4 bases and J lost 9, with 16 bases in between. The CDR3 sequence is 14 residues long. From germline, CDR1 is ENHRY and CDR2 SYGVKD. The chain's CDR3 is CAISGSGDGFEQFF. The CDR3 coding sequence is TGTGCCATCAGTGGGTCGGGAGACGGGTTTGAGCAGTTCTTC.

The chain carries TRBV13 and TRBJ1-3, with D unclear. Trimming cost V 1 base and J 4 bases, with 5 bases left between them. Looked up from germline, CDR1 is PRHDT and CDR2 is FYEKMQ (reference sequence). The CDR3 length is 13 residues. The CDR3 protein is CASSLEGGNTIYF. In DNA form, the CDR3 reads TGTGCCAGCAGCTTAGAAGGGGGAAACACCATATATTTT.

The chain has TRBV11-2 and TRBJ2-2; 8 nucleotides line up with TRBD2. The J segment lost 0 bases and the V segment lost 4 bases, leaving 4 bases of the junction unmatched. This CDR3 is 16 amino acids long. Germline V lookup: CDR1 SGHAT, CDR2 FQNNGV. The CDR3 sequence: CASSSWTSSNTGELFF. CDR3 bases: TGTGCCAGCAGCTCCTGGACTAGCTCGAACACCGGGGAGCTGTTTTTT.

The chain carries TRBV4-1 and TRBJ2-1; possible D gene TRBD2, 5 bases. There are 16 residues in the CDR3. Germline assignment: CDR1 MGHRA and CDR2 YSYEKL. V lost 5 bases and J 0 bases, leaving 14 bases between the germline ends. This CDR3 is CASSSLSESSYNEQFF. The CDR3 DNA follows: TGCGCCAGCAGCTCACTTAGCGAGAGCTCCTACAATGAGCAGTTCTTC.

This rearrangement joins TRBV28 to TRBJ2-7; a weak D match, TRBD2 (5 bases). The CDR3 spans 13 residues. Germline-derived CDR1 and CDR2 are MDHEN and SYDVKM. Trimming left V 3 bases short and J 3 bases short, with 9 bases between. The CDR3 here is CASSFGLYYEQYF. The CDR3 DNA sequence: TGTGCCAGCAGTTTTGGACTTTACTACGAGCAGTACTTC.

This clone has a handful of counts. The chain has TRBV7-3 and TRBJ1-1; possible D gene TRBD1, 6 bases. Germline V gene data show CDR1 as SGHTA and CDR2 as FQGTGA. Trimming cost V 4 bases and J 10 bases, with 13 bases left between them. The CDR3 has 12 amino acids. The CDR3 sequence is CASSSWGRPAFF. The CDR3 DNA sequence: TGTGCCAGCAGCTCTTGGGGGCGCCCAGCTTTCTTT.

This chain joins TRBV30 and TRBJ2-1; 12 bases are shared with TRBD2. J lost 15 bases, V lost 0 bases, and 6 bases had no gene match. The V gene's germline CDR1 is GTSNPN and CDR2 SVGIG (reference sequence). The CDR3 runs 13 residues. The DNA for the CDR3 is TGTGCCTGGAGTGTACCCGGACTAGCGGGACCGTTCTTC. This sequence encodes CAWSVPGLAGPFF.

The V gene is TRBV5-1, the J gene TRBJ2-7; the D gene could be TRBD1 or TRBD2 (5 bases each). Trimming took off 3 bases at V and 7 bases at J, with 14 bases between the two ends. The CDR3 is made up of 13 amino acids. Germline-derived CDR1 and CDR2 are SGHRS and YFSETQ. Here the CDR3 reads CASSSLQDFEQYF. CDR3 sequence (DNA): TGCGCCAGCAGCTCCCTACAGGACTTTGAGCAGTACTTC.

This clone appeared a single time. The V call is TRBV5-6, the J call TRBJ2-7; tentative D call: TRBD2 (7 bases). The CDR3 is 15 amino acids. V was cut by 0 bases and J by 3 bases, with 13 bases left in between. Germline CDR1 and CDR2: SGHDT and YYEEEE. The CDR3 DNA is TGTGCCAGCAGCTTGGTGGGGGGGCTGGTCTACGAGCAGTACTTC. Translation gives CASSLVGGLVYEQYF. Complete variable domain (other parts from reference TRBV5-6 and TRBJ2-7): DAGVTQSPTHLIKTRGQQVTLRCSPKSGHDTVSWYQQALGQGPQFIFQYYEEEERQRGNFPDRFSGHQFPNYSSELNVNALLLGDSALYLCASSLVGGLVYEQYFGPGTRLTVT.

V and J are TRBV28 and TRBJ2-2; D is tentatively TRBD1 or TRBD2 (5 bases each). Germline CDR1 reads MDHEN; CDR2 reads SYDVKM. This CDR3 is built from 18 residues. The V gene lost 2 bases and the J gene lost 5 bases, with 21 bases spanning the gap. CDR3 residues: CASSLPGMERWGTGELFF. The DNA for the CDR3 is TGTGCCAGCAGTTTACCTGGTATGGAGAGGTGGGGGACCGGGGAGCTGTTTTTT.

The J gene is TRBJ2-3, the V gene TRBV18, with 8 bases lining up with TRBD1. Germline V lookup: CDR1 KGHSH, CDR2 LQKENI. The length of the CDR3 is 15 residues. J gave up 6 bases and V 3 bases, and 8 bases lay outside the gene matches. The CDR3, as DNA: TGTGCCAGCTCACCGAAGGACAGGGTCGGGGATACGCAGTATTTT. This sequence encodes CASSPKDRVGDTQYF.

V is TRBV27 and J is TRBJ2-1, with 10 bases that match TRBD2. This CDR3 spans 14 amino acids. Germline CDR1 MNHEY, CDR2 SMNVEV (reference sequence). V gave up 3 bases and J gave up 9 bases; unmatched junction bases: 5. CDR3 region: CASSFVGLAAEQFF. In DNA form, the CDR3 reads TGTGCCAGCAGTTTCGTTGGACTAGCGGCTGAGCAGTTCTTC.

This clone appeared a few times. The chain uses TRBV9 and TRBJ1-1; weak D call: TRBD1 (6 bases). Germline V gives CDR1 SGDLS, CDR2 YYNGEE. This CDR3 is built from 14 residues. The V and J ends lost 4 bases and 0 bases respectively, with 10 bases between them. The CDR3 nucleotides are TGTGCCAGCAGCAAGGGGGTAATGAACACTGAAGCTTTCTTT. This codes for CASSKGVMNTEAFF.

This rearrangement joins TRBV9 to TRBJ2-1, with TRBD1 as a possible D gene (5 bases). The CDR3 totals 14 residues. Germline assignment: CDR1 SGDLS and CDR2 YYNGEE. The V and J ends lost 0 bases and 5 bases respectively, with 9 bases between them. This CDR3 reads CASSVAGSHNEQFF. The CDR3 DNA follows: TGTGCCAGCAGCGTAGCAGGGTCCCACAATGAGCAGTTCTTC.

The chain carries TRBV28 and TRBJ2-2; D unclear. The V gene's germline CDR1 is MDHEN and CDR2 SYDVKM. CDR3 length: 12 amino acids. V lost 6 bases and J 4 bases, leaving 6 bases between the germline ends. The CDR3 DNA follows: TGTGCCAGCAGCCACCTCACCGGGGAGCTGTTTTTT. As protein: CASSHLTGELFF.

This sequence joins TRBV7-2 and TRBJ2-4; D is perhaps TRBD2 (6 bases). There are 16 residues in the CDR3. Germline V gene data show CDR1 as SGHTA and CDR2 as FQGNSA. V was clipped by 1 base and J by 2 bases, with 12 bases between them. CDR3 in DNA: TGTGCCAGCAGCTTAGTAGAGGGAGGAACCAAAAACATTCAGTACTTC. It translates to CASSLVEGGTKNIQYF.